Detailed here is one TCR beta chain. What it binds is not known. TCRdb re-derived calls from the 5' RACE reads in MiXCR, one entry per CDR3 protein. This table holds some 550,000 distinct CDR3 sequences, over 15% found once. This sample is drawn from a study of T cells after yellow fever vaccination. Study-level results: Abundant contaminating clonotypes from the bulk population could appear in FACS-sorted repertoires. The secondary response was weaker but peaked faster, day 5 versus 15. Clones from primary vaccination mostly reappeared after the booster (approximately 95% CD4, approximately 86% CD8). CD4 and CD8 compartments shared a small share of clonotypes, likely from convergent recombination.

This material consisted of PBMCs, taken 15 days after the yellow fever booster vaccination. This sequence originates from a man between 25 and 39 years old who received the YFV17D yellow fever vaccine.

The CDR3: CASSLSGTSGYNEQFF. CDR3 DNA sequence: TGTGCCAGCAGTCTCAGCGGGACTAGCGGTTACAATGAGCAGTTCTTC. The chain uses TRBV6-1 and TRBJ2-1; TRBD2 matches at 11 bases. J lost 4 bases, V lost 5 bases, and 7 bases had no gene match. This CDR3 spans 16 amino acids. Germline V CDR1 and CDR2: MNHNS, SASEGT.